Listed below are T cell receptor beta chains from one sample, sequenced in a study of blood T cell repertoires in COVID-19. Clones were sequenced by immunoSEQ multiplex PCR, and TCRdb holds only the in-frame ones, with some missing. This table has approximately 88,000 clones, roughly 80% appearing once. The sequenced sample consisted of peripheral blood. These receptors were collected from a human donor in a cohort sampled during active COVID-19. CDR3s include the opening cysteine and the closing phenylalanine or tryptophan. A D gene is named only where the DNA matches it firmly. Size tells how often a clone was seen (once, few, many) or the class of an expanded clone, and some rows leave it out.

clone_size: .; d_call: .; j_call: TRBJ2-1; v_call: TRBV7-2; cdr3_nt: TGTGCCAGCAGCACACGCCCTTGGTCCTACAATGAGCAGTTCTTC; cdr3_aa: CASSTRPWSYNEQFF
clone_size: .; d_call: .; j_call: TRBJ1-2; v_call: TRBV5-5; cdr3_nt: TGTGCCAGCAGCCCGAGGACAGATCAGGTCTATGGCTACACCTTC; cdr3_aa: CASSPRTDQVYGYTF
clone_size: .; d_call: TRBD2; j_call: TRBJ2-1; v_call: TRBV10-3; cdr3_nt: TGTGCCATCAGTGAGCGGACTAGCGGGGTCTCCTACAATGAGCAGTTCTTC; cdr3_aa: CAISERTSGVSYNEQFF
clone_size: .; d_call: TRBD1; j_call: TRBJ1-1; v_call: TRBV6-5; cdr3_nt: TGTGCCAGCACTTTGGACAGGGGGCTTGGTGAAGCTTTCTTT; cdr3_aa: CASTLDRGLGEAFF
clone_size: .; d_call: .; j_call: TRBJ2-3; v_call: TRBV28; cdr3_nt: TGTGCCAGCAGTTCCCGTGTGACAGATACGCAGTATTTT; cdr3_aa: CASSSRVTDTQYF
clone_size: .; d_call: .; j_call: TRBJ2-4; v_call: TRBV15; cdr3_nt: TGTGCCACCAGCACCAGGGGTGGGTGGGTAGCCAAAAACATTCAGTACTTC; cdr3_aa: CATSTRGGWVAKNIQYF
clone_size: few; d_call: .; j_call: TRBJ1-1; v_call: TRBV29-1; cdr3_nt: TGCAGCGCCCGGGCAGGGCTGAACACTGAAGCTTTCTTT; cdr3_aa: CSARAGLNTEAFF
clone_size: .; d_call: .; j_call: TRBJ2-1; v_call: TRBV18; cdr3_nt: TGTGCCAGCTCACCACAACGGCCCCGGTCTAGCGCCTATGAGCAGTTCTTC; cdr3_aa: CASSPQRPRSSAYEQFF
clone_size: .; d_call: .; j_call: TRBJ2-3; v_call: TRBV30; cdr3_nt: TGTGCCTGGACCCGCCCCGACAGGGATACGCAGTATTTT; cdr3_aa: CAWTRPDRDTQYF
clone_size: once; d_call: .; j_call: TRBJ2-7; v_call: TRBV6-2/TRBV6-3; cdr3_nt: TGTGCCAGCAGTGACCCGGGACATTCGGGGGAGCAGTACTTC; cdr3_aa: CASSDPGHSGEQYF
clone_size: few; d_call: .; j_call: TRBJ2-7; v_call: TRBV12-3/TRBV12-4; cdr3_nt: TGTGCCAGCAGGGGTGGGGGGAGTGAGCAGTACTTC; cdr3_aa: CASRGGGSEQYF
clone_size: .; d_call: .; j_call: TRBJ2-1; v_call: TRBV18; cdr3_nt: TGTGCCAGCTCACAACAGGGGGGGGCCTACAATGAGCAGTTCTTC; cdr3_aa: CASSQQGGAYNEQFF
clone_size: .; d_call: TRBD1; j_call: TRBJ2-7; v_call: TRBV5-1; cdr3_nt: TGCGCCAGCACCCCGACAGGGAGCTACGAGCAGTACTTC; cdr3_aa: CASTPTGSYEQYF
clone_size: .; d_call: .; j_call: TRBJ1-1; v_call: TRBV19; cdr3_nt: TGTGCCAGTAGTTCGGACTTCGGGACTGAAGCTTTCTTT; cdr3_aa: CASSSDFGTEAFF
clone_size: .; d_call: .; j_call: TRBJ1-5; v_call: TRBV23-1; cdr3_nt: TGCGCCAGCAGTCTCCTGGACAGTACTAGCAATCAGCCCCAGCATTTT; cdr3_aa: CASSLLDSTSNQPQHF
clone_size: .; d_call: TRBD2; j_call: TRBJ2-2; v_call: TRBV19; cdr3_nt: TGTGCCAGTAGTGAAAAACGACTAGCGGGAGGCCCCTCCGGGGAGCTGTTTTTT; cdr3_aa: CASSEKRLAGGPSGELFF
clone_size: .; d_call: .; j_call: TRBJ2-7; v_call: TRBV5-6; cdr3_nt: TGTGCCAGCACTCGACAGGTAACCTACGAGCAGTACTTC; cdr3_aa: CASTRQVTYEQYF
clone_size: .; d_call: .; j_call: TRBJ2-5; v_call: TRBV4-1; cdr3_nt: TGCGCCAGCAGACAGGGTTTAAAACAAGAGACCCAGTACTTC; cdr3_aa: CASRQGLKQETQYF
clone_size: .; d_call: .; j_call: TRBJ2-7; v_call: TRBV12-3/TRBV12-4; cdr3_nt: TGTGCCAGCAGTTTAGGGAGGTCCTACGAGCAGTACTTC; cdr3_aa: CASSLGRSYEQYF
clone_size: .; d_call: .; j_call: TRBJ1-3; v_call: TRBV5-6; cdr3_nt: TGTGCCAGCAGCCGGGGGTTCAGCTCTGGAAACACCATATATTTT; cdr3_aa: CASSRGFSSGNTIYF
clone_size: .; d_call: TRBD2; j_call: TRBJ2-1; v_call: TRBV5-1; cdr3_nt: TGCGCCAGCAGCTCCGCATTCGGACTAGCGGGAGGTAACGAGCAGTTCTTC; cdr3_aa: CASSSAFGLAGGNEQFF
clone_size: once; d_call: .; j_call: TRBJ2-7; v_call: TRBV28; cdr3_nt: TGTGCCACCGTTGCCCCCAGCGGCTCCTACGAGCAGTACTTC; cdr3_aa: CATVAPSGSYEQYF
clone_size: .; d_call: .; j_call: TRBJ2-7; v_call: TRBV28; cdr3_nt: TGTGCCAGCGGATATGGGACTCCTGATAAGAAGCAGTACTTC; cdr3_aa: CASGYGTPDKKQYF
clone_size: once; d_call: .; j_call: TRBJ2-7; v_call: TRBV6-5; cdr3_nt: TGTGCCAGCAGTTACCTAAAGACTAGTTTTTACGAGCAGTACTTC; cdr3_aa: CASSYLKTSFYEQYF
clone_size: .; d_call: TRBD2; j_call: TRBJ2-7; v_call: TRBV28; cdr3_nt: TGTGCCAGCAGTTTCTCGACTAGCGGGAGTCTGTACTTC; cdr3_aa: CASSFSTSGSLYF
clone_size: once; d_call: TRBD2; j_call: TRBJ2-3; v_call: TRBV27; cdr3_nt: TGTGCCAGCAGTTTAAGGGGGAACGCGGGGGGTTCAAATACGCAGTATTTT; cdr3_aa: CASSLRGNAGGSNTQYF
clone_size: .; d_call: .; j_call: TRBJ2-1; v_call: TRBV4-2; cdr3_nt: TGTGCCAGCAGTCCAGGGTACAATGAGCAGTTCTTC; cdr3_aa: CASSPGYNEQFF
clone_size: .; d_call: .; j_call: TRBJ2-3; v_call: TRBV18; cdr3_nt: TGTGCCAGCTCACCAAAGCTTTCGAGGCGGATTACCACAGATACGCAGTATTTT; cdr3_aa: CASSPKLSRRITTDTQYF
clone_size: .; d_call: .; j_call: TRBJ1-1; v_call: TRBV7-8; cdr3_nt: TGTGCCAGCAGCCCGGCGGAGGGTAAAGCTTTCTTT; cdr3_aa: CASSPAEGKAFF
clone_size: once; d_call: .; j_call: TRBJ1-4; v_call: TRBV2; cdr3_nt: TGTGCCAGCAGTGCAGACAGGTGGGACGTCGGTGAAAAACTGTTTTTT; cdr3_aa: CASSADRWDVGEKLFF
clone_size: .; d_call: .; j_call: TRBJ2-5; v_call: TRBV7-8; cdr3_nt: TGTGCCAGCAGCTTGGGACTGGAAGAGACCCAGTACTTC; cdr3_aa: CASSLGLEETQYF
clone_size: .; d_call: .; j_call: TRBJ1-5; v_call: TRBV6-2/TRBV6-3; cdr3_nt: TGTGCCAGCAGTTACCCAGGGATTGTCAATCAGCCCCAGCATTTT; cdr3_aa: CASSYPGIVNQPQHF
clone_size: .; d_call: .; j_call: TRBJ2-1; v_call: TRBV7-6; cdr3_nt: TGTGCCAGCAGCCGCGACACCTGGACCTACAATGAGCAGTTCTTC; cdr3_aa: CASSRDTWTYNEQFF
clone_size: .; d_call: .; j_call: TRBJ2-2; v_call: TRBV5-1; cdr3_nt: TGCGCCAGCAGCTTGGTCTTGGGGGCAGGCGGGGAGCTGTTTTTT; cdr3_aa: CASSLVLGAGGELFF
clone_size: .; d_call: .; j_call: TRBJ2-3; v_call: TRBV4-2; cdr3_nt: TGTGCCAGCAGCCCCAGGGGCCACACTAGCACAGATACGCAGTATTTT; cdr3_aa: CASSPRGHTSTDTQYF
clone_size: .; d_call: TRBD2; j_call: TRBJ2-7; v_call: TRBV29-1; cdr3_nt: TGCAGCGTTCTTAGCGGGGGAAGCTCCTACGAGCAGTACTTC; cdr3_aa: CSVLSGGSSYEQYF
clone_size: .; d_call: .; j_call: TRBJ2-6; v_call: TRBV6-1; cdr3_nt: TGTGCCAGCAGTGCCCAGGCTATCCGCTCTGGGGCCAACGTCCTGACTTTC; cdr3_aa: CASSAQAIRSGANVLTF
clone_size: .; d_call: .; j_call: TRBJ1-2; v_call: TRBV5-4; cdr3_nt: TGTGCCAGCAGCCAGAAGAACGAAAACTATGGCTACACCTTC; cdr3_aa: CASSQKNENYGYTF
clone_size: .; d_call: .; j_call: TRBJ2-7; v_call: TRBV18; cdr3_nt: TGTGCCAGCTCACCACCGGGCCTAGCGCTCTACGAGCAGTACTTC; cdr3_aa: CASSPPGLALYEQYF
clone_size: .; d_call: TRBD2; j_call: TRBJ2-2; v_call: TRBV18; cdr3_nt: TGTGCCAGCTCACCACCGTCTAGCGGGAGTGGAAACACCGGGGAGCTGTTTTTT; cdr3_aa: CASSPPSSGSGNTGELFF
clone_size: few; d_call: .; j_call: TRBJ2-1; v_call: TRBV6-2/TRBV6-3; cdr3_nt: TGTGCCAGCAGCCCCTTGGGAGGTGGTCGCGTCAACAATGAGCAGTTCTTC; cdr3_aa: CASSPLGGGRVNNEQFF
clone_size: .; d_call: TRBD1; j_call: TRBJ2-7; v_call: TRBV5-1; cdr3_nt: TGCGCCACCCCCCCCCAGGGGGATTCCTACGAGCAGTACTTC; cdr3_aa: CATPPQGDSYEQYF
clone_size: few; d_call: .; j_call: TRBJ2-5; v_call: TRBV7-9; cdr3_nt: TGTGCCAGCAGCTTAGCCAGGGAGGAAGAGACCCAGTACTTC; cdr3_aa: CASSLAREEETQYF
clone_size: few; d_call: .; j_call: TRBJ1-5; v_call: TRBV19; cdr3_nt: TGTGCCAGTACGATCCGCCTGAGTCAGCCCCAGCATTTT; cdr3_aa: CASTIRLSQPQHF
clone_size: few; d_call: .; j_call: TRBJ1-6; v_call: TRBV7-2; cdr3_nt: TGTGCCAGCAGTCAAACGACAAATTCACCCCTCCACTTT; cdr3_aa: CASSQTTNSPLHF
clone_size: .; d_call: .; j_call: TRBJ2-7; v_call: TRBV3-1/TRBV3-2; cdr3_nt: TGTGCCAGCAGCCCCGGTGAACCCTACGAGCAGTACTTC; cdr3_aa: CASSPGEPYEQYF
clone_size: .; d_call: TRBD1; j_call: TRBJ1-2; v_call: TRBV7-2; cdr3_nt: TGTGCCAGCAGCTTAGTCGGACAGGGGGGTGGCTACACCTTC; cdr3_aa: CASSLVGQGGGYTF
clone_size: .; d_call: .; j_call: TRBJ2-1; v_call: TRBV9; cdr3_nt: TGTGCCAGCAGCGTAGGAGGCCAGTCCTACAATGAGCAGTTCTTC; cdr3_aa: CASSVGGQSYNEQFF
clone_size: .; d_call: TRBD1; j_call: TRBJ1-4; v_call: TRBV7-9; cdr3_nt: TGTGCCAGCAGCTCCACACCGGGACAGGGGGTAACTAATGAAAAACTGTTTTTT; cdr3_aa: CASSSTPGQGVTNEKLFF
clone_size: .; d_call: TRBD1; j_call: TRBJ2-7; v_call: TRBV6-5; cdr3_nt: TGTGCCAGCAGAGGGGGACAGGGGGTCCTCTACGAGCAGTACTTC; cdr3_aa: CASRGGQGVLYEQYF
clone_size: .; d_call: TRBD1; j_call: TRBJ2-1; v_call: TRBV29-1; cdr3_nt: TGCAGCGTTGTACCAGGGACAGGCTTTTCCAATGAGCAGTTCTTC; cdr3_aa: CSVVPGTGFSNEQFF
clone_size: .; d_call: TRBD2; j_call: TRBJ2-7; v_call: TRBV2; cdr3_nt: TGTGCCAGCAGTGAGACGGTGGTAGCGGGAGGGGAGCAGTACTTC; cdr3_aa: CASSETVVAGGEQYF
clone_size: .; d_call: TRBD2; j_call: TRBJ2-2; v_call: TRBV5-1; cdr3_nt: TGCGCCAGCAGCCTGACTAGCGGGAGGGCCCTAGCGAACACCGGGGAGCTGTTTTTT; cdr3_aa: CASSLTSGRALANTGELFF
clone_size: once; d_call: TRBD2; j_call: TRBJ2-5; v_call: TRBV6-4; cdr3_nt: TGTGCCAGCAGTCACTGGCGGGAGTTAGGGGAGACCCAGTACTTC; cdr3_aa: CASSHWRELGETQYF
clone_size: .; d_call: TRBD2; j_call: TRBJ2-3; v_call: TRBV4-3; cdr3_nt: TGCGCCAGCAGCCAAGAGGGACTAGCTACAGATACGCAGTATTTT; cdr3_aa: CASSQEGLATDTQYF
clone_size: .; d_call: .; j_call: TRBJ2-3; v_call: TRBV1; cdr3_nt: TGCACCAGCAGCCAAGGGGGACTAGCGGGAGCTTCAGATACGCAGTATTTT; cdr3_aa: CTSSQGGLAGASDTQYF
clone_size: .; d_call: .; j_call: TRBJ1-4; v_call: TRBV4-1; cdr3_nt: TGCGCCAGCAGCCAACCCTCCAGGCGATTTAATGAAAAACTGTTTTTT; cdr3_aa: CASSQPSRRFNEKLFF
clone_size: .; d_call: TRBD1; j_call: TRBJ2-5; v_call: TRBV5-1; cdr3_nt: TGCGCCAGCAGCCTTCGACAGGGGGGAGAGACCCAGTACTTC; cdr3_aa: CASSLRQGGETQYF
clone_size: .; d_call: TRBD2; j_call: TRBJ2-7; v_call: TRBV28; cdr3_nt: TGTGCCAGCAGATTAACGGGAGGAACCTACGAGCAGTACTTC; cdr3_aa: CASRLTGGTYEQYF